The rows below give T cell receptor beta chains drawn from one sample of a study of T cell responses to AZD1222 COVID-19 vaccine. Profiling relied on immunoSEQ multiplex PCR, and the TCRdb table lists in-frame clones only, not all of them. The sample lists approximately 140,000 clones; roughly four fifths were seen once. Here the sequenced sample was peripheral blood, taken on day 0 of MenACWY control vaccination. The receptor source for this set is an adult in good health. Both conserved end residues are part of each CDR3. The order of the fields is CDR3 length, V gene, D gene, J gene, CDR3 protein. The D gene is left open where the match is weak.

CDR3 length: 15; V gene: TRBV4-2; D gene: TRBD1; J gene: TRBJ1-6; CDR3 protein: CASSQATGAYSPLHF
CDR3 length: 15; V gene: TRBV5-1; D gene: TRBD2; J gene: TRBJ2-7; CDR3 protein: CASSQNSGGLYEQYF
CDR3 length: 18; V gene: TRBV28; D gene: -; J gene: TRBJ1-6; CDR3 protein: CASSHPPTASSYNSPLHF
CDR3 length: 16; V gene: TRBV5-1; D gene: TRBD1; J gene: TRBJ2-2; CDR3 protein: CASSPSGTGNTGELFF
CDR3 length: 16; V gene: TRBV27; D gene: TRBD1; J gene: TRBJ1-5; CDR3 protein: CASSLTGVISNQPQHF
CDR3 length: 15; V gene: TRBV6-4; D gene: -; J gene: TRBJ2-7; CDR3 protein: CASSEGMGLYYEQYF
CDR3 length: 13; V gene: TRBV7-9; D gene: -; J gene: TRBJ1-1; CDR3 protein: CAGRGTQNTEAFF
CDR3 length: 14; V gene: TRBV6-5; D gene: -; J gene: TRBJ1-2; CDR3 protein: CASSRDLSNYGYTF
CDR3 length: 15; V gene: TRBV6-5; D gene: -; J gene: TRBJ2-1; CDR3 protein: CASSYWGGPYNEQFF
CDR3 length: 16; V gene: TRBV18; D gene: -; J gene: TRBJ1-3; CDR3 protein: CASSPTGSSRGNTIYF
CDR3 length: 16; V gene: TRBV24-1; D gene: TRBD1; J gene: TRBJ1-5; CDR3 protein: CATSVGTGGNNQPQHF
CDR3 length: 18; V gene: TRBV5-1; D gene: TRBD1; J gene: TRBJ1-2; CDR3 protein: CASRRSSGTGDINYGYTF
CDR3 length: 15; V gene: TRBV4-1; D gene: -; J gene: TRBJ2-1; CDR3 protein: CASSQEFGWGNEQFF
CDR3 length: 18; V gene: TRBV9; D gene: TRBD1; J gene: TRBJ2-1; CDR3 protein: CASSVGGGYSYPYNEQFF
CDR3 length: 14; V gene: TRBV3-1/TRBV3-2; D gene: -; J gene: TRBJ1-6; CDR3 protein: CASSQDLGAKTLHF
CDR3 length: 15; V gene: TRBV6-5; D gene: -; J gene: TRBJ2-1; CDR3 protein: CASSSRAGPYNEQFF
CDR3 length: 14; V gene: TRBV7-9; D gene: -; J gene: TRBJ2-2; CDR3 protein: CASSLVGGTGELFF
CDR3 length: 15; V gene: TRBV6-5; D gene: -; J gene: TRBJ1-4; CDR3 protein: CASRPPGRSNEKLFF
CDR3 length: 14; V gene: TRBV5-1; D gene: TRBD1; J gene: TRBJ1-6; CDR3 protein: CASSADRDNSPLHF
CDR3 length: 17; V gene: TRBV2; D gene: TRBD1; J gene: TRBJ2-2; CDR3 protein: CASRGPPGQSNTGELFF
CDR3 length: 16; V gene: TRBV2; D gene: -; J gene: TRBJ1-6; CDR3 protein: CASSALTHLSNSPLHF
CDR3 length: 14; V gene: TRBV2; D gene: -; J gene: TRBJ1-2; CDR3 protein: CASSEWQREGGYTF
CDR3 length: 15; V gene: TRBV4-1; D gene: -; J gene: TRBJ1-6; CDR3 protein: CASSQDRRVGAPLHF
CDR3 length: 16; V gene: TRBV9; D gene: -; J gene: TRBJ2-1; CDR3 protein: CASSGGPDGIGDEQFF
CDR3 length: 14; V gene: TRBV13; D gene: -; J gene: TRBJ1-2; CDR3 protein: CASSFWGVNYGYTF
CDR3 length: 14; V gene: TRBV7-9; D gene: -; J gene: TRBJ1-6; CDR3 protein: CASSLLGRNSPLHF
CDR3 length: 13; V gene: TRBV28; D gene: -; J gene: TRBJ2-7; CDR3 protein: CASSSGPHYEQYF
CDR3 length: 13; V gene: TRBV12-3/TRBV12-4; D gene: -; J gene: TRBJ2-1; CDR3 protein: CASSFSTPNEQFF
CDR3 length: 12; V gene: TRBV24-1; D gene: -; J gene: TRBJ1-3; CDR3 protein: CATNTQGNTIYF
CDR3 length: 14; V gene: TRBV10-3; D gene: TRBD1; J gene: TRBJ2-7; CDR3 protein: CASQGAGSSYEQYF
CDR3 length: 15; V gene: TRBV5-4; D gene: TRBD1; J gene: TRBJ2-1; CDR3 protein: CASSPWDRGSNEQFF
CDR3 length: 13; V gene: TRBV19; D gene: -; J gene: TRBJ1-1; CDR3 protein: CASRPSMNTEAFF
CDR3 length: 14; V gene: TRBV5-1; D gene: TRBD1; J gene: TRBJ2-7; CDR3 protein: CASSSGQGPYEQYF
CDR3 length: 14; V gene: TRBV6-2/TRBV6-3; D gene: TRBD1; J gene: TRBJ1-2; CDR3 protein: CASSQTGAPWGYTF
CDR3 length: 14; V gene: TRBV7-2; D gene: -; J gene: TRBJ2-1; CDR3 protein: CASSPPDAYNEQFF
CDR3 length: 14; V gene: TRBV19; D gene: TRBD1; J gene: TRBJ1-2; CDR3 protein: CASRRDRGNYGYTF
CDR3 length: 15; V gene: TRBV11-2; D gene: -; J gene: TRBJ1-3; CDR3 protein: CASSLDRSSGNTIYF
CDR3 length: 13; V gene: TRBV19; D gene: -; J gene: TRBJ2-3; CDR3 protein: CASTPDFTDTQYF
CDR3 length: 13; V gene: TRBV9; D gene: TRBD1; J gene: TRBJ1-6; CDR3 protein: CASSQDRDSPLHF
CDR3 length: 16; V gene: TRBV7-9; D gene: -; J gene: TRBJ1-3; CDR3 protein: CASSLGQFFSGNTIYF
CDR3 length: 13; V gene: TRBV3-1/TRBV3-2; D gene: -; J gene: TRBJ2-5; CDR3 protein: CASSHRTTETQYF
CDR3 length: 13; V gene: TRBV7-9; D gene: -; J gene: TRBJ2-2; CDR3 protein: CADGTINAGELFF
CDR3 length: 15; V gene: TRBV19; D gene: TRBD1; J gene: TRBJ1-2; CDR3 protein: CASSTPTGPNYGYTF
CDR3 length: 15; V gene: TRBV5-1; D gene: TRBD1; J gene: TRBJ1-2; CDR3 protein: CASSTERTGEGGYTF
CDR3 length: 13; V gene: TRBV30; D gene: -; J gene: TRBJ1-6; CDR3 protein: CAGTDRRNSPLHF
CDR3 length: 13; V gene: TRBV12-3/TRBV12-4; D gene: -; J gene: TRBJ1-3; CDR3 protein: CASIGDSGNTIYF
CDR3 length: 18; V gene: TRBV5-1; D gene: -; J gene: TRBJ1-6; CDR3 protein: CASSARDLKGAYNSPLHF
CDR3 length: 11; V gene: TRBV20-1; D gene: -; J gene: TRBJ2-7; CDR3 protein: CSATGTYEQYF
CDR3 length: 14; V gene: TRBV3-1/TRBV3-2; D gene: TRBD1; J gene: TRBJ1-6; CDR3 protein: CASSQARGHSPLHF
CDR3 length: 13; V gene: TRBV9; D gene: -; J gene: TRBJ2-3; CDR3 protein: CASSGWVTDTQYF
CDR3 length: 15; V gene: TRBV10-2; D gene: -; J gene: TRBJ1-2; CDR3 protein: CASGGVTAANYGYTF
CDR3 length: 13; V gene: TRBV18; D gene: -; J gene: TRBJ2-7; CDR3 protein: CASSPGVSYEQYF
CDR3 length: 18; V gene: TRBV4-2; D gene: -; J gene: TRBJ2-3; CDR3 protein: CASSQRGVGSHTTDTQYF
CDR3 length: 14; V gene: TRBV18; D gene: -; J gene: TRBJ1-4; CDR3 protein: CASAAPSTNEKLFF
CDR3 length: 13; V gene: TRBV28; D gene: -; J gene: TRBJ1-2; CDR3 protein: CASRSAVSYGYTF
CDR3 length: 14; V gene: TRBV28; D gene: TRBD1; J gene: TRBJ1-5; CDR3 protein: CASSFGQGNQPQHF
CDR3 length: 11; V gene: TRBV13; D gene: -; J gene: TRBJ2-1; CDR3 protein: CASSSGNEQFF